This T cell receptor beta chain was identified during a study of blood T cells in healthy people across ages. The use of a sample-barcoded 5' primer and a J-beta primer mix characterized a second PCR of about 6 to 12 cycles. A single record per CDR3 protein comes from TCRdb applying MiXCR to the 5' RACE reads. This table has over 1,300,000 distinct CDR3 sequences, 59% appearing once. As for this clonotype: Antigen unknown.

Findings and limits, study-wide: Changes seen in expanded clonotypes were possibly confounded by donor CMV status left unknown. Per-million-T-cell TCR beta diversity fell roughly linearly with age. Reliance upon unsorted PBMCs precluded definitive naive versus antigen-experienced comparison. The study found more naive CD4+ cells and higher diversity in long-lived than aged donors.

Per the germline V gene, CDR1 is MNHNS and CDR2 is SASEGT. The V and J ends lost 4 bases and 2 bases, in that order; junction bases with no gene match: 7. The CDR3 length is 16 residues. The sample consisted of blood. This receptor was identified in a man aged 18 to 30 in good health. The V call is TRBV6-1, the J call TRBJ2-7, with 11 nucleotides matching TRBD2. CDR3 sequence (DNA): TGTGCCAGCAGTGGTCCTAGCGGGGGGCCAACCTACGAGCAGTACTTC. It codes for CASSGPSGGPTYEQYF.